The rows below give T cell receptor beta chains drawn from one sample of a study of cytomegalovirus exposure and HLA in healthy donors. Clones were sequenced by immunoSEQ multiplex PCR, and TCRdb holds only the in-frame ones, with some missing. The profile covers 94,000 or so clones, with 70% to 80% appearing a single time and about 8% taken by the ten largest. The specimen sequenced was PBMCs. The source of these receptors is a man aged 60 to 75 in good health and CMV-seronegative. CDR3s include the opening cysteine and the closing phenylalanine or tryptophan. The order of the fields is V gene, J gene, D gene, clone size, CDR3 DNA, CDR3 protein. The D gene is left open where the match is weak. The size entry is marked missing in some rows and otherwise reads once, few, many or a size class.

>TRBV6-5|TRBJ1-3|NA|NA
TGTGCCAGCAGTTACGCCGGGACATTTGGAAACACCATATATTTT
CASSYAGTFGNTIYF
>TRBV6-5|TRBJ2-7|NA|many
TGTGCCAGCAGTTACTCGGGTAGCGGTACAGGTGGCGAGCAGTACTTC
CASSYSGSGTGGEQYF
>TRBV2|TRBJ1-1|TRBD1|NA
TGTGCCAGCCATGACAGGGAGACTGAAGCTTTCTTT
CASHDRETEAFF
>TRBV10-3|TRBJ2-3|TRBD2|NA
TGTGCCATCAGTGAGTGGTCCAGCGGGACCGATACGCAGTATTTT
CAISEWSSGTDTQYF
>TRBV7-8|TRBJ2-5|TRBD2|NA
TGTGCCAGCAGCTTAGACCCGGGACTAGCGGGAGAGACCCAGTACTTC
CASSLDPGLAGETQYF
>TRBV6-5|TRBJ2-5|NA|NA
TGTGCCAGCAGTCCTCACTCGTCGATCCCGACCCAGTACTTC
CASSPHSSIPTQYF
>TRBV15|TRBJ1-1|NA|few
TGTGCCACCAGCAGAGGCAACAGGCGGAACACTGAAGCTTTCTTT
CATSRGNRRNTEAFF
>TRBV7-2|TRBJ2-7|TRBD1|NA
TGTGCCAGCAGCTTCGACAGGGGCTACGAGCAGTACTTC
CASSFDRGYEQYF
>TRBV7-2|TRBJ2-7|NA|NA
TGTGCCAGCAGCTTAGCACACACCTCCTACGAGCAGTACTTC
CASSLAHTSYEQYF
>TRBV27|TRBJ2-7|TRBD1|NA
TGTGCCAGCGCTCAATTCGGACAGGGCTACGAGCAGTACTTC
CASAQFGQGYEQYF
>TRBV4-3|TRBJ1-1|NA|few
TGCGCCAGCAGCCAAGCTACCGGGACACCGAACACTGAAGCTTTCTTT
CASSQATGTPNTEAFF
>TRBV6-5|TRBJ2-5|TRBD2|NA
TGTGCCAGCAGTCCTGGGCGGGGGGAGACCCAGTACTTC
CASSPGRGETQYF
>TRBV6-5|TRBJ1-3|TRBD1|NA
TGTGCCAGCAGTTCGACAGGGACCGCTGGAAACACCATATATTTT
CASSSTGTAGNTIYF
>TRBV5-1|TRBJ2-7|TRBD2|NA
TGCGCCAGCAGCTTAAGCGGGGGACCCTACGAGCAGTACTTC
CASSLSGGPYEQYF
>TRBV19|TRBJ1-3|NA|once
TGTGCCAGTAGTATAGACTTGAGCTCTGGAAACACCATATATTTT
CASSIDLSSGNTIYF
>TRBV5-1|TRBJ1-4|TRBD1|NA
TGCGCCAGCAGCTTGGGGACAGGTTCCAATGAAAAACTGTTTTTT
CASSLGTGSNEKLFF
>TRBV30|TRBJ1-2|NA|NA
TGTGCCTGGAGCCGTGGCAGGGTACCTAGCTATGGCTACACCTTC
CAWSRGRVPSYGYTF